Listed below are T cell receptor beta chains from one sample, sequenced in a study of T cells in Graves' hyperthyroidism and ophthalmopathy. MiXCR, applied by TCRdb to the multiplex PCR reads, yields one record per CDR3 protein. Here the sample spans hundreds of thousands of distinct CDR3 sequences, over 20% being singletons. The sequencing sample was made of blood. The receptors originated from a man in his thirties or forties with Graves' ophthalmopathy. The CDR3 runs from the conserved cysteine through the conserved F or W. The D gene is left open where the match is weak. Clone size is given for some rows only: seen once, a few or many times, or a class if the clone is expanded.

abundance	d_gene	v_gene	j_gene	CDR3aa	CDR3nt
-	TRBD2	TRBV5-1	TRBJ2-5	CASSPQAGGETQYF	TGCGCCAGCAGCCCCCAAGCGGGAGGGGAGACCCAGTACTTC
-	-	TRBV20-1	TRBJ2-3	CSARVPSTDTQYF	TGCAGTGCTAGAGTCCCTAGCACAGATACGCAGTATTTT
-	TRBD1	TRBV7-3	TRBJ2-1	CASSPGTGNNEQFF	TGTGCCAGCAGCCCCGGGACAGGGAACAATGAGCAGTTCTTC
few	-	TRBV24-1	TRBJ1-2	CATSDTGAASFYGYTF	TGTGCCACCAGTGATACCGGGGCAGCTTCATTCTATGGCTACACCTTC
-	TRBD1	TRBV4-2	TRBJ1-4	CASSSGQGTNEKLFF	TGTGCCAGCAGCTCCGGACAGGGAACTAATGAAAAACTGTTTTTT
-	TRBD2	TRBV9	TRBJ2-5	CASSKGLVQETQYF	TGTGCCAGCAGCAAGGGACTAGTTCAAGAGACCCAGTACTTC
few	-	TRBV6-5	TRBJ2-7	CASSYSIVGANSYEQYF	TGTGCCAGCAGTTACTCGATAGTTGGGGCTAACTCCTACGAGCAGTACTTC
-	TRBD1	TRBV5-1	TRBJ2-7	CASSNRDRASYEQYF	TGCGCCAGCAGCAACCGGGACAGAGCTTCCTACGAGCAGTACTTC
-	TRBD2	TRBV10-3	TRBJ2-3	CAIARTSSSTDTQYF	TGTGCCATCGCCCGGACTAGCAGTAGCACAGATACGCAGTATTTT
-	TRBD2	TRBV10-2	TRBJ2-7	CASQKWRETSYEQYF	TGCGCCAGCCAAAAGTGGCGGGAGACATCCTACGAGCAGTACTTC
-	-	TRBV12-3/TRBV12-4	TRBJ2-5	CASTPQGRETQYF	TGTGCCAGCACCCCGCAGGGCCGAGAGACCCAGTACTTC
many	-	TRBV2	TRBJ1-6	CASREDSYNSPLHF	TGTGCCAGCAGAGAGGACAGTTATAATTCACCCCTCCACTTT